The next 14 T cell receptor beta chains were all read from a single sample in a study of blood T cell repertoires in COVID-19. Assay used: immunoSEQ multiplex PCR; TCRdb lists only in-frame clones, some missing. The sample lists 35,000 to 45,000 clones; approximately 90% were seen once. Sequenced input: peripheral blood. All receptors come from a man aged 55-75 years with active COVID-19.

In this sample, this clone turned up a few times. Mismatch with germline at one junction end may stem from a read error. The chain employs TRBV29-1 and TRBJ1-2; 9 bases agree with TRBD1. This CDR3 region has 11 residues. Germline loops: CDR1 SQVTM, CDR2 ANQGSEA. CDR3 sequence: CSAQGAFGDTF. CDR3 DNA: TGCAGCGCACAGGGGGCTTTTGGCGACACCTTC.

The chain links TRBV18 to TRBJ2-7, with 12 bases matching TRBD2. The V gene end was trimmed by 3 bases and the J gene end by 5 bases; junction bases not matched to a gene: 5. Germline assignment: CDR1 KGHSH and CDR2 LQKENI. CDR3 size: 15 residues. CDR3 coding DNA: TGTGCCAGCTCACCCCCGACTAGCGGGAGTAACGAGCAGTACTTC. This translates into CASSPPTSGSNEQYF.

The chain uses TRBV19 and TRBJ1-4, with 12 bases lining up with TRBD1. This CDR3 has 16 amino acids. Germline V gene lookup returns CDR1 LNHDA and CDR2 SQIVND (reference sequence). With 6 bases clipped from V and 0 bases from J, the junction kept 2 bases outside the gene matches. CDR3 amino acids: CASRGTGGPTNEKLFF. Written as DNA, the CDR3 is TGTGCCAGTAGGGGGACAGGGGGCCCAACTAATGAAAAACTGTTTTTT.

This chain joins TRBV28 and TRBJ2-1; D uncertain. The germline V gene encodes CDR1 MDHEN and CDR2 SYDVKM. This CDR3 spans 12 amino acids. Trimming removed 6 bases at V and 4 bases at J, with 7 bases between. The DNA for the CDR3 is TGTGCCAGCAGGGAGAGGTACAATGAGCAGTTCTTC. Protein sequence: CASRERYNEQFF. Variable domain in full (rest from reference TRBV28 and TRBJ2-1): DVKVTQSSRYLVKRTGEKVFLECVQDMDHENMFWYRQDPGLGLRLIYFSYDVKMKEKGDIPEGYSVSREKKERFSLILESASTNQTSMYLCASRERYNEQFFGPGTRLTVL.

V gene TRBV2 combines with J gene TRBJ2-2; 7 bases map to TRBD1. The CDR3 spans 15 residues. V lost 6 bases to trimming and J lost 0 bases; unmatched junction nucleotides: 4. Germline loops: CDR1 SNHLY, CDR2 FYNNEI. The CDR3 nucleotides are TGTGCCAGCAGCTCCGGGACAGCGAACACCGGGGAGCTGTTTTTT. As protein: CASSSGTANTGELFF.

This chain's CDR3 is CASSPLTTASGQGKNEQYF. CDR3 bases: TGTGCCAGCAGCCCACTTACTACGGCATCGGGACAGGGGAAGAACGAGCAGTACTTC. V usage is TRBV3-1 (or the pseudogene TRBV3-2) and J usage is TRBJ2-7, with 10 bases lining up with TRBD1. This CDR3 comprises 19 residues. After removal of 4 bases from V and 5 bases from J, the junction contained 20 bases not matched to a gene. CDR1 and CDR2 (germline): LGHDT, YNNKEL (reference sequence).

The rearrangement joins TRBV7-8 to TRBJ2-5; 7 bases align to TRBD2. This CDR3 is 15 amino acids long. V lost 0 bases and J lost 2; bases outside the gene matches: 3. Germline CDR1 SGHVS, CDR2 FQNEAQ. CDR3 protein: CASSLAGGEQETQYF. In nucleotides, the CDR3 is TGTGCCAGCAGCTTAGCGGGAGGGGAACAAGAGACCCAGTACTTC.

This chain joins TRBV28 and TRBJ1-2; 7 bases align to TRBD1. The CDR3 is 15 amino acids. J lost 8 bases, V lost 7 bases, and 16 bases had no gene match. CDR1 and CDR2 (germline): MDHEN, SYDVKM. As DNA, the CDR3 is TGTGCCAGCACCCCTCAGGGGGACACCCGCGAAGGCTACACCTTC. It is translated as CASTPQGDTREGYTF.

The V and J genes are TRBV5-1 and TRBJ2-3, with a possible D match to TRBD2 (6 bases). The germline V gene has CDR1 SGHRS and CDR2 YFSETQ. This CDR3 has 15 residues. The V end lost 3 bases, the J end lost 5 bases, and 16 bases lay between the germline ends. The CDR3 DNA is TGCGCCAGCAGCTGGTTGGGCGGGGAGGAAGATACGCAGTATTTT. Its translation: CASSWLGGEEDTQYF.

V usage is TRBV5-1 and J usage is TRBJ2-3; 12 bases fit TRBD1. Germline V lookup: CDR1 SGHRS, CDR2 YFSETQ. The CDR3 consists of 15 residues. Trimming cost V 4 bases and J 5 bases; bases outside gene matches: 5. The CDR3, as DNA: TGCGCCAGCAGCCCCGGGACAGGGGGCCAAGATACGCAGTATTTT. It codes for CASSPGTGGQDTQYF. The entire variable domain, with the rest obtained from reference TRBV5-1 and TRBJ2-3, is as follows: KAGVTQTPRYLIKTRGQQVTLSCSPISGHRSVSWYQQTPGQGLQFLFEYFSETQRNKGNFPGRFSGRQFSNSRSEMNVSTLELGDSALYLCASSPGTGGQDTQYFGPGTRLTVL.

This clone was observed a single time. The gene calls are TRBV18 and TRBJ1-4, with a weak D call TRBD1 (6 bases). Trimming left V 8 bases short and J 2 bases short, with 18 bases between. The CDR3 consists of 16 residues. Germline V gene lookup returns CDR1 KGHSH and CDR2 LQKENI. The DNA for the CDR3 is TGTGCCAGCCGATCGACAGGCTCCTCGACTAATGAAAAACTGTTTTTT. As protein: CASRSTGSSTNEKLFF.

The chain uses TRBV5-1 and TRBJ2-6; a possible D gene is TRBD2 (6 bases). This CDR3 comprises 18 residues. Germline-derived CDR1 and CDR2 are SGHRS and YFSETQ. V gave up 4 bases and J gave up 3 bases, with 20 bases separating them. CDR3 in DNA: TGCGCCAGCAGCGAGGCCCCCGGGAGTTCTGTTGGGGCCAACGTCCTGACTTTC. Protein sequence: CASSEAPGSSVGANVLTF.

V and J are TRBV6-2 or TRBV6-3 and TRBJ1-5, with D maybe TRBD1 (5 bases). Germline CDR1 reads MNHEY; CDR2 reads SVGEGT. This CDR3 spans 16 amino acids. V lost 0 bases and J lost 5, with 14 bases in between. The CDR3: CASSYSTMRDDQPQHF. The CDR3 DNA follows: TGTGCCAGCAGTTACTCGACGATGCGGGACGATCAGCCCCAGCATTTT.

This CDR3 is CASSLDPAGGREQYF. CDR3 bases: TGTGCCAGCAGCTTGGATCCAGCGGGAGGGAGGGAGCAGTACTTC. The rearrangement uses TRBV5-6 and TRBJ2-7; TRBD2 matches 10 bases. Germline lookup yields CDR1 SGHDT and CDR2 YYEEEE. The CDR3 is 15 residues long. V was pared by 0 bases and J by 7 bases, with 7 bases of the junction left unmatched.